Below, one T cell receptor beta chain is given with its context. This sample stems from a study of cytomegalovirus exposure and HLA in healthy donors. V was pared by 4 bases and J by 1 base, with 4 bases between. CDR1 SQVTM and CDR2 ANQGSEA come from the germline V gene. The CDR3 loop spans 11 amino acids. PCR employed 60 Vbeta and 13 Jbeta primers. Assay used: immunoSEQ multiplex PCR; TCRdb lists only in-frame clones, some missing. This table holds about 160,000 clones, 82% found once. The specimen was PBMCs. This TCR was sampled from a girl aged 10-17 years in good health and CMV-seropositive. The chain joins TRBV29-1 to TRBJ1-1, with no clear D. The CDR3 protein is CSVVANTEAFF. CDR3 sequence (DNA): TGCAGCGTTGTGGCGAACACTGAAGCTTTCTTT.